A single sample gave rise to the 15 T cell receptor beta chains below, sequenced in a study of vaccination effects on CD4 cells after COVID-19. Some clones are missing from TCRdb's copy, which holds only in-frame ones; the method was immunoSEQ multiplex PCR. This sample yields 74,000 or so clones, of which 80% are seen a single time; 9% to 15% belongs to the top ten. Expansion with viral peptide pools was applied to antigen-specific CD4+ T cells by the ViraFEST assay prior to sequencing. Subsequent to 10 days of culture, CD4+ T cells were isolated. No vaccinee had earlier SARS-CoV-2 infection, and nucleocapsid antibodies were negative. These receptors' antigens are unknown. The specimen comprised CD4+ T cells from PBMCs cultured with SARS-CoV-2 spike peptides, sampled before COVID-19 vaccination. These TCRs come from a human donor who received a COVID-19 vaccine.

The rearrangement uses TRBV7-3 and TRBJ1-5; the D is unclear. Trimming took off 4 bases at V and 7 bases at J, with 11 bases between the two ends. Germline CDR1 reads SGHTA; CDR2 reads FQGTGA. This CDR3 comprises 13 residues. CDR3 residues: CASSSSVGQPQHF. CDR3 in DNA: TGTGCCAGCAGCTCAAGCGTCGGGCAGCCCCAGCATTTT.

The chain joins TRBV28 to TRBJ1-4; 9 bases match TRBD1. The CDR3 extends over 14 amino acids. Looked up from germline, CDR1 is MDHEN and CDR2 is SYDVKM. V was clipped by 7 bases and J by 8 bases; unmatched bases: 8. The CDR3 DNA sequence: TGTGCCAGCAACCCCGGACAGGGGCGGGAAAAACTGTTTTTT. Translating gives CASNPGQGREKLFF.

The chain combines TRBV19 with TRBJ1-3; D call uncertain. V lost 3 bases and J 0 bases, leaving 9 bases between the germline ends. This CDR3 region has 15 residues. Per the germline V gene, CDR1 is LNHDA and CDR2 is SQIVND (reference sequence). The CDR3 loop is CASSIYGISGNTIYF. In nucleotides, the CDR3 is TGTGCCAGTAGTATCTACGGTATCTCTGGAAACACCATATATTTT.

The chain has TRBV6-5 and TRBJ2-3, with 9 nucleotides matching TRBD1. Looked up from germline, CDR1 is MNHEY and CDR2 is SVGAGI. The J segment lost 4 bases and the V segment lost 4 bases, leaving 9 bases of the junction unmatched. The CDR3 runs 16 residues. The CDR3 nucleotides are TGTGCCAGCAGTTCCCAGACAGGGGGGGATTCAGATACGCAGTATTTT. Its translation is CASSSQTGGDSDTQYF.

The V gene is TRBV25-1, the J gene TRBJ1-1, with a possible D match to TRBD1 (5 bases). Germline V gene lookup returns CDR1 MGHDK and CDR2 SYGVNS. V gave up 4 bases and J gave up 7 bases, with 16 bases separating them. This CDR3 spans 14 amino acids. CDR3 amino acids: CASSALGTASEAFF. CDR3 nucleotides: TGTGCCAGCAGTGCTCTTGGGACCGCAAGTGAAGCTTTCTTT. Using reference TRBV25-1 and TRBJ1-1 for the parts outside the CDR3, the full variable domain is EADIYQTPRYLVIGTGKKITLECSQTMGHDKMYWYQQDPGMELHLIHYSYGVNSTEKGDLSSESTVSRIRTEHFPLTLESARPSHTSQYLCASSALGTASEAFFGQGTRLTVV.

The rearrangement links TRBV2 to TRBJ2-5; 7 bases line up with TRBD2. Germline trimming cut 7 bases from V and 1 base from J; bases unmatched to any gene: 6. Per the germline V gene, CDR1 is SNHLY and CDR2 is FYNNEI. The CDR3 totals 14 residues. The CDR3 bases are TGTGCCAGCACCGCGGGGACTACCCAAGAGACCCAGTACTTC. This sequence encodes CASTAGTTQETQYF.

There are a few counts of this clone. The chain joins TRBV19 to TRBJ2-1, with TRBD1 as a possible D gene (5 bases). Germline lookup yields CDR1 LNHDA and CDR2 SQIVND (reference sequence). This CDR3 contains 11 residues. Between the trimmed V and J ends, which lost 3 bases and 9 bases, there was a span of 6 bases. Written as DNA, the CDR3 is TGTGCCAGTAGTATTCAGGGTGAGCAGTTCTTC. Its protein product is CASSIQGEQFF.

The V gene is TRBV6-5, the J gene TRBJ1-4; 8 bases fit TRBD1. Germline loops: CDR1 MNHEY, CDR2 SVGAGI. The CDR3 consists of 14 residues. The junction had 7 bases not matched to a gene; V was cut back by 6 bases and J by 7 bases. Here the CDR3 DNA reads TGTGCCAGCAGGGCCCAGGGGGCGCCTGAAAAACTGTTTTTT. Its translation is CASRAQGAPEKLFF.

The genes are TRBV20-1 and TRBJ1-1; no clear D gene. V shed 8 bases and J shed 2 bases, with 9 bases lying between them. This CDR3 has 11 amino acids. The V gene's germline CDR1 is DFQATT and CDR2 SNEGSKA (reference sequence). In DNA form, the CDR3 reads TGCAGTACCCTCGGAAACACTGAAGCTTTCTTT. Translating it yields CSTLGNTEAFF.

This clone showed up just once. The chain couples TRBV7-2 to TRBJ1-4, with D possibly being TRBD1 (6 bases). The V end was cut by 3 bases, the J end by 7 bases, with 9 bases between. This CDR3 has 13 amino acids. Germline V CDR1 and CDR2: SGHTA, FQGNSA. CDR3 DNA: TGTGCCAGCAGCTTGTGGACAGCTGAAAAACTGTTTTTT. Protein: CASSLWTAEKLFF.

The chain uses TRBV6-2 or TRBV6-3 and TRBJ1-5, with TRBD1 as a possible D gene (6 bases). The CDR3 contains 15 residues. CDR1 is MNHEY, CDR2 SVGEGT, per germline. V was clipped by 1 base and J by 5 bases, with 12 bases between them. CDR3 region: CASSYLEGGYQPQHF. CDR3 in DNA: TGTGCCAGCAGTTACTTAGAGGGGGGCTATCAGCCCCAGCATTTT.

The chain uses TRBV5-1 and TRBJ1-2; 10 bases map to TRBD1. The germline V gene encodes CDR1 SGHRS and CDR2 YFSETQ. The CDR3 totals 12 residues. V lost 4 bases to trimming and J lost 14 bases; unmatched junction nucleotides: 8. The CDR3 DNA sequence: TGCGCCAGCAGCACCCGGGACAGGGGTTGGACCTTC. This gives the protein CASSTRDRGWTF.

V gene TRBV5-4 combines with J gene TRBJ1-1, with 8 bases fitting TRBD1. The V gene end was trimmed by 3 bases and the J gene end by 2 bases; junction bases not matched to a gene: 6. CDR3 size: 15 residues. Germline V CDR1 and CDR2: SGHNT, YYREEE (reference sequence). CDR3 in DNA: TGTGCCAGCAGCTCAAAGGCAGGGGGCAACACTGAAGCTTTCTTT. Encoded protein: CASSSKAGGNTEAFF.

J is TRBJ2-3 and V is TRBV4-1; 12 nucleotides align to TRBD2. Trimming at V came to 4 bases and at J to 2 bases, leaving 7 bases not matched to a gene. The germline V gene has CDR1 MGHRA and CDR2 YSYEKL. CDR3 length equals 17 residues. CDR3 sequence (DNA): TGCGCCAGCAGCCGACAGGGACTAGCGGGCAACACAGATACGCAGTATTTT. Protein product: CASSRQGLAGNTDTQYF.

The chain is built from TRBV12-3 or TRBV12-4 and TRBJ2-7; D may correspond to TRBD1 or TRBD2 (5 bases each). The CDR3 extends over 13 amino acids. V was clipped by 7 bases and J by 4 bases, with 14 bases between them. The CDR3: CASIRGGGYEQYV. The CDR3 DNA reads TGTGCCAGCATAAGGGGTGGGGGATACGAGCAGTACGTC.